The rows below give T cell receptor beta chains drawn from one sample of a study of CD8 T cells in Susac syndrome. TCRdb passed the immunoSEQ multiplex PCR reads through MiXCR, listing each CDR3 protein once. The repertoire holds roughly 190,000 distinct CDR3 sequences, with approximately 94% as singletons. The specimen sequenced was CD4+ T cells from PBMCs. All receptors come from a human donor in good health. The CDR3 runs from the conserved cysteine through the conserved F or W. A D gene is named only where the DNA matches it firmly. Not every row has a clone size; where given, it reads once, few, many or a size class.

size: -; J: TRBJ2-7; D: TRBD2; V: TRBV11-2; DNA: TGTGCCAGCAGCTTAGCCCCGGCGGGAGGTTTCTACGAGCAGTACTTC; CDR3: CASSLAPAGGFYEQYF
size: -; J: TRBJ2-7; D: TRBD2; V: TRBV2; DNA: TGTGCCAGCAGTTTAGCGGGCCTCTCCTACGAGCAGTACTTC; CDR3: CASSLAGLSYEQYF
size: once; J: TRBJ2-3; D: TRBD2; V: TRBV29-1; DNA: TGCAGCGTTGAAGATATAGCGGGAGTCACAGATACGCAGTATTTT; CDR3: CSVEDIAGVTDTQYF
size: -; J: TRBJ2-1; D: -; V: TRBV24-1; DNA: TGTGCCACCAGTGACGAGATTAGACCCTACAATGAGCAGTTCTTC; CDR3: CATSDEIRPYNEQFF
size: -; J: TRBJ2-1; D: TRBD2; V: TRBV7-9; DNA: TGTGCCAGCAATCGAGGCGGGAGAGCTCAGAATGAGCAGTTCTTC; CDR3: CASNRGGRAQNEQFF
size: -; J: TRBJ2-3; D: -; V: TRBV11-2; DNA: TGTGCCAGCAGCTTAGAGACAGACCTTGCGCAGTATTTT; CDR3: CASSLETDLAQYF
size: -; J: TRBJ2-7; D: -; V: TRBV20-1; DNA: TGCAGTGCTCCCAATCCAGGGGGGTCCTACGAGCAGTACTTC; CDR3: CSAPNPGGSYEQYF
size: -; J: TRBJ1-1; D: -; V: TRBV5-1; DNA: TGCGCCAGCAGCGTGGACGGCCACAGTGAAGCTTTCTTT; CDR3: CASSVDGHSEAFF
size: -; J: TRBJ2-5; D: -; V: TRBV19; DNA: TGTGCCAGTAGTATCGACTTTGAAGAGACCCAGTACTTC; CDR3: CASSIDFEETQYF
size: few; J: TRBJ2-3; D: TRBD2; V: TRBV20-1; DNA: TGCAGTGCTAGGGGACTAGGAACAGATACGCAGTATTTT; CDR3: CSARGLGTDTQYF
size: once; J: TRBJ1-2; D: TRBD1; V: TRBV20-1; DNA: TGCAGTGCTAGAGATTTTAGGACAGGGGACTATGGCTACACCTTC; CDR3: CSARDFRTGDYGYTF
size: once; J: TRBJ2-3; D: TRBD2; V: TRBV6-2/TRBV6-3; DNA: TGTGCCAGCAGTTGGACTAGCGGTACGCAGTATTTT; CDR3: CASSWTSGTQYF
size: -; J: TRBJ1-5; D: -; V: TRBV12-3/TRBV12-4; DNA: TGTGCCAGCAGCCAGGACCGGGATCGTAGGCCCCAGCATTTT; CDR3: CASSQDRDRRPQHF
size: -; J: TRBJ2-1; D: -; V: TRBV28; DNA: TGTGCCAGCAGTACAAACGGCAGGGACAATGAGCAGTTCTTC; CDR3: CASSTNGRDNEQFF
size: -; J: TRBJ1-2; D: TRBD1; V: TRBV5-6; DNA: TGTGCCAGCAGTCGAGACAGGGGGCACGGCTACACCTTC; CDR3: CASSRDRGHGYTF
size: -; J: TRBJ1-4; D: TRBD1; V: TRBV4-2; DNA: TGTGCCAGCAGCCGCGGGACAGGGAATGAAAAACTGTTTTTT; CDR3: CASSRGTGNEKLFF
size: -; J: TRBJ2-2; D: -; V: TRBV7-3; DNA: TGTGCCAGCAGCTTATCGGGGGTTGACACCGGGGAGCTGTTTTTT; CDR3: CASSLSGVDTGELFF
size: -; J: TRBJ1-4; D: -; V: TRBV9; DNA: TGTGCCAGCAGCCTAGGAGGGACGCTGAATGAAAAACTGTTTTTT; CDR3: CASSLGGTLNEKLFF
size: -; J: TRBJ2-6; D: TRBD2; V: TRBV15; DNA: TGTGCCACCAGCAGGGCGGGACTAGCGGGCTACTCTGGGGCCAACGTCCTGACTTTC; CDR3: CATSRAGLAGYSGANVLTF
size: -; J: TRBJ2-7; D: TRBD2; V: TRBV7-9; DNA: TGTGCCAGCAGCTCACGGGAGGGACTCTTTGGTGAGCAGTACTTC; CDR3: CASSSREGLFGEQYF
size: -; J: TRBJ2-2; D: -; V: TRBV5-1; DNA: TGCGCCAGCAGCGGAAGGGTAACCGGGGAGCTGTTTTTT; CDR3: CASSGRVTGELFF
size: -; J: TRBJ1-4; D: -; V: TRBV27; DNA: TGTGCCAGCAGTCCGTTATTTCGCTATGAAAAACTGTTTTTT; CDR3: CASSPLFRYEKLFF
size: once; J: TRBJ2-1; D: -; V: TRBV14; DNA: TGTGCCAGCAGCCCACTCCGGACCAGCCTCAATGAGCAGTTCTTC; CDR3: CASSPLRTSLNEQFF
size: -; J: TRBJ2-1; D: TRBD2; V: TRBV28; DNA: TGTGCCAGCACGGCGGGAGTACTCTACAATGAGCAGTTCTTC; CDR3: CASTAGVLYNEQFF
size: -; J: TRBJ2-1; D: -; V: TRBV7-2; DNA: TGTGCCAGCAGGTTCGCGGGGGCCAATGAGCAGTTCTTC; CDR3: CASRFAGANEQFF
size: -; J: TRBJ2-1; D: TRBD2; V: TRBV27; DNA: TGTGCCAGCAGTTCAGCCGGACTAGCGGGAGTCAATGAGCAGTTCTTC; CDR3: CASSSAGLAGVNEQFF
size: -; J: TRBJ2-1; D: -; V: TRBV20-1; DNA: TGCAGTGCTAGGGGGTCTAGACTGGCGAGTGAGCAGTTCTTC; CDR3: CSARGSRLASEQFF
size: -; J: TRBJ1-1; D: TRBD1; V: TRBV4-3; DNA: TGCGCCAGCAGCTCCCGGACAGGGATGAACACTGAAGCTTTCTTT; CDR3: CASSSRTGMNTEAFF
size: -; J: TRBJ2-3; D: TRBD2; V: TRBV18; DNA: TGTGCCAGCTCACCCGGGACTAGCGGGAGGCAAGATACGCAGTATTTT; CDR3: CASSPGTSGRQDTQYF
size: -; J: TRBJ2-7; D: -; V: TRBV15; DNA: TGTGCCACCAGCAGAGATAGGGGAATCTACGAGCAGTACTTC; CDR3: CATSRDRGIYEQYF
size: once; J: TRBJ2-4; D: TRBD2; V: TRBV12-3/TRBV12-4; DNA: TGTGCCAGTCGACACCGGGAGGAGGCCAAAAACATTCAGTACTTC; CDR3: CASRHREEAKNIQYF
size: -; J: TRBJ1-1; D: -; V: TRBV20-1; DNA: TGCAGTGCGGGTACACCTCAGAACACTGAAGCTTTCTTT; CDR3: CSAGTPQNTEAFF
size: -; J: TRBJ2-4; D: -; V: TRBV20-1; DNA: TGCAGTGCAGAAAGGGAACAGGACATTCAGTACTTC; CDR3: CSAEREQDIQYF
size: -; J: TRBJ1-5; D: TRBD1; V: TRBV20-1; DNA: TGCAGTGCTAGACCCCCCGGGACAGGGGGACAGCCCCAGCATTTT; CDR3: CSARPPGTGGQPQHF
size: -; J: TRBJ2-1; D: -; V: TRBV20-1; DNA: TGCAGTGCTTCAATTAGCGCGGAGGGCGGGCAGTTCTTC; CDR3: CSASISAEGGQFF
size: -; J: TRBJ2-2; D: -; V: TRBV9; DNA: TGTGCCAGCAGTCCAGGGGTCGCCGGGGAGCTGTTTTTT; CDR3: CASSPGVAGELFF